This T cell receptor beta chain is drawn from a study of blood T cell repertoires in COVID-19. Measured with immunoSEQ multiplex PCR; TCRdb has only the in-frame clones, and not every one. The table lists a few hundred thousand clones, 91% of them singletons. The material sequenced was PBMCs or T cells enriched from blood (not recorded which). This TCR came from a human donor in a cohort exposed to, infected with or recovered from COVID-19 (not recorded which). The donor label of this sample is uncertain.

Here the CDR3 reads CASSQPGSSGNTIYF. In DNA form, the CDR3 reads TGCGCCAGCAGCCAACCAGGAAGCTCTGGAAACACCATATATTTT. The rearrangement joins TRBV4-3 to TRBJ1-3; the D is unclear. Germline V lookup: CDR1 LGHNA, CDR2 YSLEER. The CDR3 contains 15 residues. V was cut by 2 bases and J by 0 bases, with 8 bases left in between.